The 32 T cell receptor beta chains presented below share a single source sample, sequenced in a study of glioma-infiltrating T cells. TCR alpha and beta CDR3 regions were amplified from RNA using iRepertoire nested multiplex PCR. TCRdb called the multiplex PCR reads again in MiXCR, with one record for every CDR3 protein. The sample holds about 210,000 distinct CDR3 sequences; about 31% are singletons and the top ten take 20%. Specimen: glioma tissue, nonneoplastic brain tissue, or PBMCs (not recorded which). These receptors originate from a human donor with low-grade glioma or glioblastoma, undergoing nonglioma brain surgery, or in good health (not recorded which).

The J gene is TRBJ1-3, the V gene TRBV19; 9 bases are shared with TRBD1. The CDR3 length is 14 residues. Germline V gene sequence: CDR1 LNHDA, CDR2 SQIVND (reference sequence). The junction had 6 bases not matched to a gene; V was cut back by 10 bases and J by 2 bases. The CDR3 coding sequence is TGTGCCACTACGGACAGGGGCACTGGAAACACCATATATTTT. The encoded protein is CATTDRGTGNTIYF.

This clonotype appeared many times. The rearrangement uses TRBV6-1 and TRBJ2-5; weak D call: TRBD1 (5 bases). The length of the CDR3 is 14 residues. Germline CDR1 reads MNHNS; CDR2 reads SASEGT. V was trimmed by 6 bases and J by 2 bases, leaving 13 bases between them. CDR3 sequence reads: CASSEMTVQETQYF. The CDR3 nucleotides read TGTGCCAGCAGCGAAATGACAGTGCAAGAGACCCAGTACTTC.

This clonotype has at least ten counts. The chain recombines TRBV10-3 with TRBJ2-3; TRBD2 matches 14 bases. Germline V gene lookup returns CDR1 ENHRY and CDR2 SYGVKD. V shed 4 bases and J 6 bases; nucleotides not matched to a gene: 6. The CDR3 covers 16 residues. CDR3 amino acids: CAISGGLAGVYDTQYF. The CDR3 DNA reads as TGTGCCATCAGTGGGGGACTAGCGGGAGTCTACGATACGCAGTATTTT.

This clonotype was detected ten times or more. CDR3 in DNA: TGTGCCAGCAGCGCCGGGGGTGGCACTGAAGCTTTCTTT. Protein: CASSAGGGTEAFF. The rearrangement joins TRBV9 to TRBJ1-1; maybe TRBD1 (5 bases). Germline V gene sequence: CDR1 SGDLS, CDR2 YYNGEE. The CDR3 is 13 residues long. The V gene lost 3 bases and the J gene lost 4 bases, with 10 bases spanning the gap.

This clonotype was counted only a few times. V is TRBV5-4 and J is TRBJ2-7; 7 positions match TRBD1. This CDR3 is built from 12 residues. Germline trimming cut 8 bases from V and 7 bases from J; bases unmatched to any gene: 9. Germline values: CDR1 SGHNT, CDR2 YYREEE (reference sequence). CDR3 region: CASQTGFGEQYF. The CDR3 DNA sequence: TGTGCCAGTCAGACAGGGTTCGGGGAGCAGTACTTC. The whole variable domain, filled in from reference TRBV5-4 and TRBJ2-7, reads ETGVTQSPTHLIKTRGQQVTLRCSSQSGHNTVSWYQQALGQGPQFIFQYYREEENGRGNFPPRFSGLQFPNYSSELNVNALELDDSALYLCASQTGFGEQYFGPGTRLTVT.

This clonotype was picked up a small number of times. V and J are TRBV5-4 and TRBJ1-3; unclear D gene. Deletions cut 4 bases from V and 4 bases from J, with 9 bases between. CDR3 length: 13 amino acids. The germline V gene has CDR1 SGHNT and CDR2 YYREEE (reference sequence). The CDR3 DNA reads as TGTGCCAGCAGCCCGAGGGCCGGAAACACCATATATTTT. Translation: CASSPRAGNTIYF.

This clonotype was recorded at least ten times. The CDR3 DNA reads TGTGCCACCAGGGGGGCCACGAACACCGGGGAGCTGTTTTTT. Translation: CATRGATNTGELFF. The chain links TRBV28 to TRBJ2-2; perhaps TRBD1 as D (7 bases). Trimming cost V 10 bases and J 0 bases, with 12 bases left between them. The CDR3 is made up of 14 amino acids. Germline V CDR1 and CDR2: MDHEN, SYDVKM.

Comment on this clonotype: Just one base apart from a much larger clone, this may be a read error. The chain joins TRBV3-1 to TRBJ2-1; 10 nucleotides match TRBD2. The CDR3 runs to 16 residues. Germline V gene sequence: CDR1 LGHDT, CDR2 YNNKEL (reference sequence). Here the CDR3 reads CAISPLAGVGGNEQFF. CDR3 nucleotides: TGTGCCATCAGCCCTCTAGCGGGAGTTGGGGGTAATGAGCAGTTCTTC.

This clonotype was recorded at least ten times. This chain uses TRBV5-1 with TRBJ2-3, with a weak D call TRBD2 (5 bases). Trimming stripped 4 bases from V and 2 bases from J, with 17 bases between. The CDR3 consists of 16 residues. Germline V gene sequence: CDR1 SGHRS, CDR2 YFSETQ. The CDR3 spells CASSPRRSENTDTQYF. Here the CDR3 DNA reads TGCGCCAGCAGCCCCCGGAGGAGCGAAAACACAGATACGCAGTATTTT.

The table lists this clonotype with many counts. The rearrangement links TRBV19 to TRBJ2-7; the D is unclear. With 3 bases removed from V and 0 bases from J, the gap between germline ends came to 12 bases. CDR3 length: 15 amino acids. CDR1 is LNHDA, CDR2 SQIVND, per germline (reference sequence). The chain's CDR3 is CASSMTLLASYEQYF. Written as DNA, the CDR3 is TGTGCCAGTAGTATGACGTTACTGGCCTCCTACGAGCAGTACTTC.

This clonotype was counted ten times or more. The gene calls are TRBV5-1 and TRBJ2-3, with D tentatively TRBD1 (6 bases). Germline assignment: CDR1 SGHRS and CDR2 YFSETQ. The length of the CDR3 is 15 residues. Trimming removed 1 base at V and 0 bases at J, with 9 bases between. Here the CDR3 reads CASSLIRGSTDTQYF. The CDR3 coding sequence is TGCGCCAGCAGCTTGATTAGGGGGAGCACAGATACGCAGTATTTT. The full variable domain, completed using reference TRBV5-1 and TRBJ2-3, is KAGVTQTPRYLIKTRGQQVTLSCSPISGHRSVSWYQQTPGQGLQFLFEYFSETQRNKGNFPGRFSGRQFSNSRSEMNVSTLELGDSALYLCASSLIRGSTDTQYFGPGTRLTVL.

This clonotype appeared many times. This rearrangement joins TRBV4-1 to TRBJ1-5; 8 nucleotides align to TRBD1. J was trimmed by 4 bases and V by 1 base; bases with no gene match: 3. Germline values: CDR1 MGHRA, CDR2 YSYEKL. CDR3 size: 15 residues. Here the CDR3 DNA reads TGCGCCAGCAGCCAAGGCACAGGGGGGAATCAGCCCCAGCATTTT. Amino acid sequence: CASSQGTGGNQPQHF.

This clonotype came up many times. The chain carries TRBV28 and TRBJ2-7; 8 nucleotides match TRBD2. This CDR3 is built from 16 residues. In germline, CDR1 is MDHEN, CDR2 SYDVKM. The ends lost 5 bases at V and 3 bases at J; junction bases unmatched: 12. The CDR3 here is CASSPQVSGRYYEQYF. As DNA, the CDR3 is TGTGCCAGCAGTCCTCAAGTCAGCGGGAGATACTACGAGCAGTACTTC.

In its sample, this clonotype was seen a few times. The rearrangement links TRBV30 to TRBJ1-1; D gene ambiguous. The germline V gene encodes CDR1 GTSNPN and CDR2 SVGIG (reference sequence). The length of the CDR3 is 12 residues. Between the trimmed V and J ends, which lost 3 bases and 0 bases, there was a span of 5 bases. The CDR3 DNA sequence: TGTGCCTGGAGGCCCCTGAACACTGAAGCTTTCTTT. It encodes CAWRPLNTEAFF. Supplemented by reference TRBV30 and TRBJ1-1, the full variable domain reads SQTIHQWPATLVQPVGSPLSLECTVEGTSNPNLYWYRQAAGRGLQLLFYSVGIGQISSEVPQNLSASRPQDRQFILSSKKLLLSDSGFYLCAWRPLNTEAFFGQGTRLTVV.

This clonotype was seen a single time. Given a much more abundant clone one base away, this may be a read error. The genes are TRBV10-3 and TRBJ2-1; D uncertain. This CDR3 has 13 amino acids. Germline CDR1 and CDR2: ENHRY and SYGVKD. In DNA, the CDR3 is TGTGCCATCAGTGAGGGTGGGTTCAATAAGCAGTTCTTC. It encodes CAISEGGFNKQFF.

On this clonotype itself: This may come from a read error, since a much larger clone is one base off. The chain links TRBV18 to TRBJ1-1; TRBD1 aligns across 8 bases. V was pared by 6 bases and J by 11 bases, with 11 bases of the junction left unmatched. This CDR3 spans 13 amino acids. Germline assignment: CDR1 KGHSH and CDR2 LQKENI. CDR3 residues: CASSPAGGQVAFF. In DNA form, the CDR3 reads TGTGCCAGCTCTCCGGCAGGGGGACAGGTCGCTTTCTTT.

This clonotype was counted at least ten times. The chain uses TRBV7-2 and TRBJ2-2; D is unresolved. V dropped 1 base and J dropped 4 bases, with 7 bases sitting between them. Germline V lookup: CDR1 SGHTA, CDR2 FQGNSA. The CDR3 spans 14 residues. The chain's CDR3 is CASSLVGATGELFF. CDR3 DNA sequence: TGTGCCAGCAGCTTAGTTGGAGCCACCGGGGAGCTGTTTTTT.

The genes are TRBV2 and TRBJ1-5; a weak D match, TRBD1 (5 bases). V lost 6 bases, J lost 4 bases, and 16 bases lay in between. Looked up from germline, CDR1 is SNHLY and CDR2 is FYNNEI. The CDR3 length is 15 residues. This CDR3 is CASRGWGVANQPQHF. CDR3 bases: TGTGCCAGCAGGGGCTGGGGGGTCGCAAATCAGCCCCAGCATTTT.

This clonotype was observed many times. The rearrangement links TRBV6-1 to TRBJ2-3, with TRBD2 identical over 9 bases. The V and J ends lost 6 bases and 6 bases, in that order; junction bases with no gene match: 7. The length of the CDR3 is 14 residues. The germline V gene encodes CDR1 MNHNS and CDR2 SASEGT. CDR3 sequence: CASRTGTSPDTQYF. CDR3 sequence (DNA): TGTGCCAGCAGGACCGGGACTAGCCCCGATACGCAGTATTTT.

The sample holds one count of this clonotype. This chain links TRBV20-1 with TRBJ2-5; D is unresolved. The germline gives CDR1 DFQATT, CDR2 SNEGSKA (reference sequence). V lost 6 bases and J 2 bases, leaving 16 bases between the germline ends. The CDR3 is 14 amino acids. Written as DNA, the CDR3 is TGCAGTGCCACCTCCCGGGCCATACAAGAGACCCAGTACTTC. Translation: CSATSRAIQETQYF.

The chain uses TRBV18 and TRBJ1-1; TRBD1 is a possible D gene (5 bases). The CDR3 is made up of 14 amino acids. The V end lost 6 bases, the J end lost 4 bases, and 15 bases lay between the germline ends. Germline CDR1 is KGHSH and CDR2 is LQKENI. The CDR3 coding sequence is TGTGCCAGCTCTCGGGGACCGCCGGCCACTGAAGCTTTCTTT. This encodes CASSRGPPATEAFF.

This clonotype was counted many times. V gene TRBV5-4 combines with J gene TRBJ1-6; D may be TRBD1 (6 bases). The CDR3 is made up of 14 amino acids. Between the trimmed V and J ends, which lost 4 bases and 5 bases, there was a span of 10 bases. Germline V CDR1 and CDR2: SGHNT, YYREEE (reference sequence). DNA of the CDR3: TGTGCCAGCAGCCACAGGACAGATAATTCACCCCTCCACTTT. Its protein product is CASSHRTDNSPLHF. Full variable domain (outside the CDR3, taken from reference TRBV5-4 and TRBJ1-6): ETGVTQSPTHLIKTRGQQVTLRCSSQSGHNTVSWYQQALGQGPQFIFQYYREEENGRGNFPPRFSGLQFPNYSSELNVNALELDDSALYLCASSHRTDNSPLHFGNGTRLTVT.

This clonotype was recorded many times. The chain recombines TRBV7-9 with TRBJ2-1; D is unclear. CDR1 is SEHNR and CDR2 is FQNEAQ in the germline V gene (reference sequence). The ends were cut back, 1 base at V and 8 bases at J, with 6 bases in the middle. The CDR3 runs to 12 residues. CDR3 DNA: TGTGCCAGCAGCTTAGTAGCCTATGAGCAGTTCTTC. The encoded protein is CASSLVAYEQFF.

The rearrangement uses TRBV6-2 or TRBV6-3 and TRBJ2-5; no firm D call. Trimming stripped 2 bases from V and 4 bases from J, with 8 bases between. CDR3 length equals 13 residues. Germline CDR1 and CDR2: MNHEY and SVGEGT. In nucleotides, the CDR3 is TGTGCCAGCAGTTACGGTAGTGTAGAGACCCAGTACTTC. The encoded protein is CASSYGSVETQYF.

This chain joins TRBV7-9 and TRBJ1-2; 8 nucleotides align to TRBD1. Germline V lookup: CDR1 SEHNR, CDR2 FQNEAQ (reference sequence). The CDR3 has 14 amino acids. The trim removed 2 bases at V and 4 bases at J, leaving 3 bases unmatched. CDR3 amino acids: CASSLPGQAYGYTF. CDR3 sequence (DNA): TGTGCCAGCAGCTTACCGGGACAGGCCTATGGCTACACCTTC.

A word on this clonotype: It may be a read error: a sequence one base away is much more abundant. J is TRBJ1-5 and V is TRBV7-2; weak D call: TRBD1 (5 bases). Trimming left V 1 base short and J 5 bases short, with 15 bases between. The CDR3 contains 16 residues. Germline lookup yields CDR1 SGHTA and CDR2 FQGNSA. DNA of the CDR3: TGTGCCAGCAGCTTAGGGACATGGGAGTACCATCAGCCCCAGCATTTT. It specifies CASSLGTWEYHQPQHF.

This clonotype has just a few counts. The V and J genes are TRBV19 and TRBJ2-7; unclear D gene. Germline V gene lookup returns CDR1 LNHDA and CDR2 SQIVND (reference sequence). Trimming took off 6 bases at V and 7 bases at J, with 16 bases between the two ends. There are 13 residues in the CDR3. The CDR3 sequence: CASSFGPEAEQYF. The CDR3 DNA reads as TGTGCCAGTAGCTTTGGCCCTGAGGCGGAGCAGTACTTC.

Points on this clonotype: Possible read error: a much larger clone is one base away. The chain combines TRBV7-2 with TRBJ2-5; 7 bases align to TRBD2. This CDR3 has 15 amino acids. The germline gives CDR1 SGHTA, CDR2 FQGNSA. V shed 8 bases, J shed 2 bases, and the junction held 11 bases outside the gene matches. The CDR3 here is CASGTFAGVQETQYF. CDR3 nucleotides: TGTGCCAGCGGCACCTTTGCGGGAGTGCAAGAGACCCAGTACTTC.

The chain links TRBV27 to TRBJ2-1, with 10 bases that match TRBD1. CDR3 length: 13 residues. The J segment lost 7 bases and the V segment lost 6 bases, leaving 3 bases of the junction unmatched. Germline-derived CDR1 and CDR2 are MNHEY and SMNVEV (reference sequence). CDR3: CASRPGQGNEQFF. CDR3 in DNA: TGTGCCAGCAGACCGGGACAGGGGAATGAGCAGTTCTTC.

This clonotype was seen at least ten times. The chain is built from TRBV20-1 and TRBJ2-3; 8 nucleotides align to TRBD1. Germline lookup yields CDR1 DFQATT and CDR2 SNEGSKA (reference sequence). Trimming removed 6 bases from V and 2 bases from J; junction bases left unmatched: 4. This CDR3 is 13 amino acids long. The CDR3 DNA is TGCAGTGCCTGGACAGGGAACACAGATACGCAGTATTTT. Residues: CSAWTGNTDTQYF.

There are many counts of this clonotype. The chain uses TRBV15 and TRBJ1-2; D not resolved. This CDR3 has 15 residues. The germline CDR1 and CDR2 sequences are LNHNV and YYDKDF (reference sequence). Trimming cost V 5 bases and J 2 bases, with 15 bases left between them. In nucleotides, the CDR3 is TGTGCCACCAGCCTCGCCTTATCAGCGAACTATGGCTACACCTTC. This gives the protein CATSLALSANYGYTF.

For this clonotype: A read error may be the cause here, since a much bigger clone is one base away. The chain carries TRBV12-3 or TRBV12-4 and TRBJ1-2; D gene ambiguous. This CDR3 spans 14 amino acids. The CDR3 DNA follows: TGTGCCAGCAGCGATCGTCGCCGGTTCTATGGCTGCACCTTC. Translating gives CASSDRRRFYGCTF.